One TCR beta chain is described in this entry. Its antigen is still unknown. This record comes from a study of T cells in localized non-small cell lung cancer. Study-wide results and limits: Clonality peaked in uninvolved adjacent lung rather than tumor.

Libraries were prepared by immunoSEQ multiplex PCR; TCRdb keeps only in-frame clonotypes and omits some of them. The data contain tens of thousands of clones, roughly 80% of them singletons. CDR1 SGHRS and CDR2 YFSETQ come from the germline V gene. This CDR3 contains 13 residues. Trimming cost V 0 bases and J 10 bases, with 11 bases left between them. Sequences were derived from PBMCs, sampled before any cancer treatment. The TCR sequence derives from a woman aged 40-75 years with stage II squamous cell lung carcinoma. This chain joins TRBV5-1 and TRBJ2-1; no definite D call. CDR3 sequence: CASSLAGPEEQFF. As DNA, the CDR3 is TGCGCCAGCAGCTTGGCTGGCCCCGAGGAGCAGTTCTTC.